Listed below are T cell receptor beta chains from one sample, sequenced in a study of blood T cell repertoires in COVID-19. Repertoires were generated with immunoSEQ multiplex PCR, while TCRdb's copy carries only in-frame clones and drops some. The table shows about 190,000 clones, with roughly four fifths occurring only once. The sample consisted of peripheral blood. These receptors were taken from a woman in her forties or fifties with acute or convalescent COVID-19. Each CDR3 is given with its conserved first and last residue. The order of the fields is V gene, D gene, J gene, clone size, CDR3 DNA, CDR3 protein. D genes are given only for firm matches. Not all rows give a size; the values are once, few, many and, for expanded clones, a class.

TRBV27,NA,TRBJ1-6,NA,TGTGCCAGCACCGCCTATGGAGGTGGGGTTCTTCACCTCCACTTT,CASTAYGGGVLHLHF
TRBV2,TRBD1,TRBJ1-5,NA,TGTGCCAGCAGGGACAGGGAGGGGGGCAATCAGCCCCAGCATTTT,CASRDREGGNQPQHF
TRBV2,TRBD1,TRBJ1-2,few,TGTGCCAGCAGTGCACTGGGACAGGGCTCCCAAAAGGGCTACACCTTC,CASSALGQGSQKGYTF
TRBV19,TRBD2,TRBJ2-5,once,TGTGCCAGTAGTATAGATCTCGGACTAGCGGGAGAGACCCAGTACTTC,CASSIDLGLAGETQYF
TRBV11-2,TRBD2,TRBJ2-3,NA,TGTGCCAGCAGCTTAGGTCGAGCGGGGGGCACAGATACGCAGTATTTT,CASSLGRAGGTDTQYF
TRBV18,NA,TRBJ2-1,NA,TGTGCCAGCTCACCACCGGTGGCTGCCGGGGGAAATGAGCAGTTCTTC,CASSPPVAAGGNEQFF
TRBV28,TRBD1,TRBJ2-5,many,TGTGCCAGCAGTTCGCCGACAGGGGGCCACGAGACCCAGTACTTC,CASSSPTGGHETQYF
TRBV19,TRBD2,TRBJ2-1,NA,TGTGCCAGTAGTGGACGACTAGCGGGGGGGTACAATGAGCAGTTCTTC,CASSGRLAGGYNEQFF
TRBV18,NA,TRBJ2-5,few,TGTGCCAGCTCACAACGGGTCCCAGAGACCCAGTACTTC,CASSQRVPETQYF
TRBV7-2,NA,TRBJ2-7,NA,TGTGCCAGCAGCTCTCAGGGGTACGAGCAGTACTTC,CASSSQGYEQYF
TRBV3-1/TRBV3-2,NA,TRBJ1-5,NA,TGTGCCAGCAGCCGAGTCCAGGGACAGCCCCAGCATTTT,CASSRVQGQPQHF
TRBV30,NA,TRBJ2-1,once,TGTGCCTTGAAACTGTCTCCCTACAATGAGCAGTTCTTC,CALKLSPYNEQFF
TRBV5-5,TRBD1,TRBJ2-7,NA,TGTGCCAGCACCTCGGACAGGGACCACGAGCAGTACTTC,CASTSDRDHEQYF
TRBV28,TRBD1,TRBJ1-2,few,TGTGCCAGCAGTTTTGGTTGGACAGGGGGCTCCTTATATGGCTACACCTTC,CASSFGWTGGSLYGYTF
TRBV12-3/TRBV12-4,NA,TRBJ1-2,NA,TGTGCCAGCAGCCATCATAGCGGGAGGGGCTACACCTTC,CASSHHSGRGYTF
TRBV11-3,NA,TRBJ2-3,once,TGTGCCAGCAGCTTAGTCTCAGCGGCGGCGCAGTATTTT,CASSLVSAAAQYF
TRBV3-1/TRBV3-2,TRBD1,TRBJ2-4,few,TGTGCCAGCAGAGGGGGCGCGGCCAAAAACATTCAGTACTTC,CASRGGAAKNIQYF
TRBV10-2,NA,TRBJ1-5,NA,TGCGCCAGCAGTGACAGGGGTGGTCAGCCCCAGCATTTT,CASSDRGGQPQHF
TRBV18,NA,TRBJ2-7,NA,TGTGCCAGCTCAGAGGACGGGAATTCCTACGAGCAGTACTTC,CASSEDGNSYEQYF
TRBV2,NA,TRBJ1-2,NA,TGTGCCAGCAGGGCTGTATCAGGTGGCTATGGCTACACCTTC,CASRAVSGGYGYTF
TRBV11-2,NA,TRBJ1-2,once,TGTGCCAGCAGCTTAGGGGGCGGTTACAGAAGGAACTATGGCTACACCTTC,CASSLGGGYRRNYGYTF
TRBV7-2,TRBD1,TRBJ1-5,NA,TGTGCCAGCAGCCAGGACAGGGTTAATCAGCCCCAGCATTTT,CASSQDRVNQPQHF
TRBV2,TRBD1,TRBJ1-5,NA,TGTGCCAGTAAGACTGACAGGGCAAGCAATCAGCCCCAGCATTTT,CASKTDRASNQPQHF
TRBV9,TRBD2,TRBJ2-7,NA,TGTGCCAGCAGCCCCCTAGCGGGAGGGCCGGGCTACGAGCAGTACTTC,CASSPLAGGPGYEQYF
TRBV3-1/TRBV3-2,NA,TRBJ1-5,NA,TGTGCCAGCAGCCAAGAGGGCTATCAGCCCCAGCATTTT,CASSQEGYQPQHF
TRBV5-6,NA,TRBJ2-7,few,TGTGCCAGCAGCTTAGCGGCTAGCGTGTTCTCCTACGAGCAGTACTTC,CASSLAASVFSYEQYF
TRBV27,NA,TRBJ2-1,NA,TGTGCCAGCAGTCTCCCCATAGGGGTAGGATACAATGAGCAGTTCTTC,CASSLPIGVGYNEQFF
TRBV10-1,NA,TRBJ1-2,NA,TGCGCCAGCAGTCTCGACAGGTGGACAGGCTACACCTTC,CASSLDRWTGYTF
TRBV11-3,NA,TRBJ1-2,NA,TGTGCCAGCAGCTTAGTTGCGGGAAACTATGGCTACACCTTC,CASSLVAGNYGYTF
TRBV6-6,TRBD2,TRBJ2-5,NA,TGTGCCAGCACCCCGGGACTAGCGAGTCCAGAGACCCAGTACTTC,CASTPGLASPETQYF
TRBV6-1,NA,TRBJ1-5,NA,TGTGCCAGCAGTGAAGAAGGCAGGGGAAGTCAGCCCCAGCATTTT,CASSEEGRGSQPQHF
TRBV19,TRBD1,TRBJ1-5,NA,TGTGCCAGTAGTATTCGACAGGGGGGGTATCAGCCCCAGCATTTT,CASSIRQGGYQPQHF
TRBV28,TRBD1,TRBJ1-2,NA,TGTGCCAGCACCCGGACAGGCTATGGCTACACCTTC,CASTRTGYGYTF